This T cell receptor beta chain was observed in a study of T cell changes during pregnancy in multiple sclerosis. This CDR3 contains 16 residues. Trimming took 5 bases from V and 11 from J; bases not matched to a gene: 10. Germline lookup yields CDR1 MNHEY and CDR2 SMNVEV (reference sequence). TCRdb keeps only in-frame clones here, not all; method: immunoSEQ multiplex PCR. The sample has 95,000 to 100,000 clones; about 91% are singletons. The chain recombines TRBV27 with TRBJ2-1, with 15 bases aligning to TRBD2. The receptor was derived from a female donor with multiple sclerosis, enrolled in a pregnancy study. This specimen was peripheral blood, taken in the second trimester of pregnancy. The CDR3 loop is CASSPPIGLAGGKQFF. The CDR3 nucleotides are TGTGCCAGCAGTCCTCCCATTGGACTAGCGGGAGGGAAGCAGTTCTTC.